The text below deals with one T cell receptor beta chain. The antigen it recognizes is unknown. Base-call qualities are not available, and no considerably larger clone is one nucleotide away. The meaning of the sample's time point label: baseline before first vaccination. Samples from vaccinated people were obtained from the UK trials COV001 and COV002, which included a single-blind randomized controlled phase 2/3 trial of AZD1222 (ChAdOx1 nCoV-19) in healthy adults. For TCRbeta chain sequencing, PBMC samples from trial participants were taken at day 0 and at day 28 after the second dose. The data are from a study of T cell responses to AZD1222 COVID-19 vaccine (dated by TCRdb to the early 2020s). Some background on the complete study: AZD1222 recipients whose second dose came at about 4 weeks and those whose second dose came at about 12 weeks were combined into one group, since spike-specific TCR depth and breadth did not differ between the two schedules. Trial participants were enrolled by age into 18-55, 56-69 and 70-plus year subgroups, with approximately 150, 30 and 60 TCR-sequenced participants respectively. A total of 230 to 250 trial participants underwent TCR sequencing, of whom 200 to 220 received two doses of AZD1222 and about 26 received two doses of the MenACWY control vaccine.

Findings and caveats that apply to the study as a whole: The 56-69-year group was small, and its depth increase did not reach significance, likely because of low power. After two AZD1222 doses, both the breadth and the depth of spike-specific TCRs were significantly higher than at day 0 and than in MenACWY recipients. Only 5 to 7 AZD1222 recipients were SARS-CoV-2 seropositive at baseline, limiting conclusions about previously exposed vaccinees. Vaccine-associated CD4 TCRs spanned the whole spike protein, with dominant responses in regions 160-218 and 743-854. Participants were mostly white British and included more females than males, and it was suggested by the authors that clonal diversity may have been underestimated. Because no day 14 peak-response samples were available, the repertoires could be characterized only after the peak T cell response. Reportedly, close to half of the unique spike-specific TCRs recognized epitopes lying outside the regions that are mutated in the B.1.351 and B.1.1.7 variants.

As encoded in the germline V gene (reference sequence), CDR1 is LNHDA while CDR2 is SQIVND. V was cut back by 7 bases and J by 4 bases, leaving a gap of 11 bases between them. The cysteine opens and the phenylalanine closes a CDR3 of 13 amino acids. The read is trimmed to its CDR3 DNA, 39 bases read in frame from base 1. The CDR3 regions of human TCRbeta chains were analyzed by immunosequencing. For the original study's pipeline: TCRs in the repertoires were matched against a reference library of SARS-CoV-2-specific TCRs that had been generated with the MIRA antigen-specificity platform. Breadth meant the fraction of unique TCRs that were SARS-CoV-2-associated, whereas depth meant the fraction of total T cells that were SARS-CoV-2-associated. Using the MIRA data, every spike-specific TCR was mapped to the spike region that the TCR reacted to and assigned to either a CD4 or a CD8 class. Log10-transformed breadth and depth values were compared by one-way ANOVA with Sidak's multiple comparisons tests. The immuneACCESS repertoire file appears here via TCRdb, limited to in-frame rearrangements. These files lack a portion of the clones; in checked studies, under half of the deficit traces to unresolved V genes, and the cause of the others is not known. That table gives V, J and clone size, and the DNA gave D and trimming. The sample contains some 120,000 clones, approximately 90% of them found a single time. Roughly 4.5% of the sample lies in the top ten.

This chain joins TRBV19 to TRBJ1-3; the D gene cannot be resolved reliably. The sample here was peripheral blood, taken on day 0 of AZD1222 vaccination. The TCR sequence derives from an adult in good health. The DNA sequence is as follows: TGTGCCAGTACTCCAGGACGAGGAAACACCATATATTTT. Translated, this is CASTPGRGNTIYF.